This passage covers 7 T cell receptor beta chains from one sample sequenced in a study of pediatric ulcerative colitis. TCRdb's table, derived via immunoSEQ multiplex PCR, lists solely in-frame clones and lacks some. The table lists about 36,000 clones, around 78% of them singletons, with 0.74% in the top ten. The rectum was sampled with one to two pinch biopsies at colonoscopy. Input material: gut tissue. The receptors here all came from a boy under 18 with moderate ulcerative colitis.

V gene TRBV6-6 combines with J gene TRBJ1-4; no clear D. This CDR3 has 14 amino acids. The V end was cut by 7 bases, the J end by 5 bases, with 14 bases between. CDR1 is MNHNY, CDR2 SVGAGI, per germline (reference sequence). Here the CDR3 reads CASTPRYENEKLFF. For the CDR3, the DNA is TGTGCCAGCACCCCTCGGTACGAGAATGAAAAACTGTTTTTT.

This chain's CDR3 is CASSRELGTYEQYF. The DNA of the CDR3 is TGCGCCAGCAGCCGGGAGTTGGGCACCTACGAGCAGTACTTC. The gene calls are TRBV5-1 and TRBJ2-7, with D possibly being TRBD2 (6 bases). V shed 4 bases and J shed 2 bases, with 13 bases lying between them. In germline, CDR1 is SGHRS, CDR2 YFSETQ. This CDR3 is 14 amino acids long.

The chain uses TRBV5-4 and TRBJ2-1; a weak D match, TRBD1 (6 bases). The CDR3 loop spans 14 amino acids. Germline V gene sequence: CDR1 SGHNT, CDR2 YYREEE (reference sequence). The V and J ends lost 4 bases and 5 bases respectively, with 13 bases between them. The CDR3 protein is CASSPLGAHNEQFF. The CDR3 DNA reads TGTGCCAGCAGCCCCCTGGGGGCTCACAATGAGCAGTTCTTC.

By share, this clone counts as medium-sized. The genes are TRBV5-1 and TRBJ2-1; D is perhaps TRBD1 (6 bases). V was shortened by 3 bases and J by 6 bases, with 10 bases between the two germline ends. Germline V gene lookup returns CDR1 SGHRS and CDR2 YFSETQ. The CDR3 is 13 residues long. The CDR3 nucleotides read TGCGCCAGCAGCTATTGGACAGCCAATGAGCAGTTCTTC. This encodes CASSYWTANEQFF.

This sequence joins TRBV28 and TRBJ1-2, with TRBD1 identical over 7 bases. The CDR3 consists of 14 residues. The V gene end was trimmed by 3 bases and the J gene end by 4 bases; junction bases not matched to a gene: 5. In germline, CDR1 is MDHEN, CDR2 SYDVKM. The CDR3 is CASSLGQQIYGYTF. The CDR3 DNA is TGTGCCAGCAGTTTGGGACAGCAAATCTATGGCTACACCTTC.

The count of this clone is one. V and J are TRBV21-1 and TRBJ2-2. TRBV21-1 is tagged as a pseudogene. CDR3 length: 11 amino acids. The CDR3 DNA sequence: TGTGCCAGCAGCACACCCGGGGAGCTGTTTTTT. Translation: CASSTPGELFF.

The chain links TRBV2 to TRBJ2-1; 8 bases agree with TRBD2. This CDR3 spans 15 amino acids. CDR1 is SNHLY, CDR2 FYNNEI, per germline. Trimming removed 7 bases from V and 0 bases from J; junction bases left unmatched: 5. The CDR3 region is CASTPGGGSYNEQFF. The CDR3 nucleotides are TGTGCCAGCACCCCGGGGGGGGGCTCCTACAATGAGCAGTTCTTC.